This T cell receptor beta chain stems from a study of blood T cell repertoires in COVID-19. The CDR3 has 16 amino acids. The V and J ends lost 3 bases and 4 bases, in that order; junction bases with no gene match: 7. Germline V CDR1 and CDR2: LGHNA, YNFKEQ. Adults between roughly 18 and 90 years of age took part from under 25 US areas. Each participant's cohort was designated according to participant-reported clinical history. Repertoires were generated with immunoSEQ multiplex PCR, while TCRdb's copy carries only in-frame clones and drops some. This repertoire shows hundreds of thousands of clones, around 92% found once; its top ten account for more than 9%.

Specimen: PBMCs or T cells enriched from blood (not recorded which). V is TRBV4-2 and J is TRBJ2-1, with 9 bases identical to TRBD2. This TCR came from a woman aged 25 to 39 who had recovered from COVID-19. The CDR3 loop reads CASSQMTSGRYNEQFF. Written as DNA, the CDR3 is TGTGCCAGCAGCCAGATGACTAGCGGACGATACAATGAGCAGTTCTTC.